The 28 T cell receptor beta chains given below trace back to one sample, sequenced in a study of pediatric ulcerative colitis. The data were produced by immunoSEQ multiplex PCR, yet TCRdb's version contains in-frame clones alone and is incomplete. The profile shows tens of thousands of clones, around 80% of them singletons. Source material: blood. Receptor source: a boy younger than 18 with severe ulcerative colitis.

V is TRBV6-5 and J is TRBJ2-7, with D hard to call. Trimming took 6 bases from V and 1 from J, leaving 10 bases between them. The CDR3 is 13 residues long. CDR1 is MNHEY, CDR2 SVGAGI, per germline. The CDR3 reads CASRFTESYEQYF. The CDR3 DNA is TGTGCCAGCAGGTTTACGGAATCCTACGAGCAGTACTTC.

This clone was seen only once. The gene calls are TRBV6-1 and TRBJ2-3; 11 nucleotides agree with TRBD1. CDR1 MNHNS and CDR2 SASEGT come from the germline V gene. V gave up 6 bases and J gave up 4 bases; unmatched junction bases: 3. This CDR3 region has 14 residues. CDR3 in DNA: TGTGCCAGCAGGGACAGGGGGCTCTCAGATACGCAGTATTTT. This codes for CASRDRGLSDTQYF.

The gene calls are TRBV6-1 and TRBJ1-6; TRBD1 might be the D (6 bases). Per germline, CDR1 MNHNS and CDR2 SASEGT. V lost 2 bases, J lost 7 bases, and 12 bases lay in between. This CDR3 is built from 15 residues. The CDR3 coding sequence is TGTGCCAGCAGTGAACTGGGACACCAGAATTCACCCCTCCACTTT. This sequence encodes CASSELGHQNSPLHF.

This clone appeared a single time. The chain employs TRBV18 and TRBJ1-5, with 8 bases matching TRBD1. This CDR3 is built from 15 residues. Germline V lookup: CDR1 KGHSH, CDR2 LQKENI. Trimming at V came to 6 bases and at J to 4 bases, leaving 8 bases not matched to a gene. The CDR3 reads CASSITGQGNQPQHF. In DNA form, the CDR3 reads TGTGCCAGCTCCATAACCGGACAGGGTAATCAGCCCCAGCATTTT.

The table lists this clone with a count of one. The rearrangement links TRBV19 to TRBJ2-5; 8 nucleotides align to TRBD1. Germline-derived CDR1 and CDR2 are LNHDA and SQIVND (reference sequence). Trimming took 6 bases from V and 5 from J; bases not matched to a gene: 2. The CDR3 covers 12 residues. CDR3 residues: CASSRGRETQYF. The CDR3 nucleotides are TGTGCCAGTAGCAGGGGGCGGGAGACCCAGTACTTC.

This chain uses TRBV19 with TRBJ2-7; TRBD2 is a possible D gene (6 bases). Germline lookup yields CDR1 LNHDA and CDR2 SQIVND (reference sequence). Trimming took off 1 base at V and 5 bases at J, with 9 bases between the two ends. The length of the CDR3 is 13 residues. The CDR3 region is CASSIGRGDEQYF. CDR3 bases: TGTGCCAGTAGTATAGGGCGGGGTGACGAGCAGTACTTC.

This chain connects TRBV2 to TRBJ2-3; D is perhaps TRBD2 (6 bases). This CDR3 is built from 15 residues. CDR1 is SNHLY, CDR2 FYNNEI, per germline. The V and J ends lost 11 bases and 2 bases respectively, with 20 bases between them. The CDR3 DNA reads TGTGCCGCGCAAGGTAGCGGCCTTAACACAGATACGCAGTATTTT. Amino acids: CAAQGSGLNTDTQYF.

This clone was recorded once. CDR3 sequence reads: CASSSRAGNEQFF. The CDR3, as DNA: TGTGCCAGCAGCTCTCGCGCCGGGAATGAGCAGTTCTTC. The V call is TRBV7-3, the J call TRBJ2-1; D remains unclear. V lost 4 bases, J lost 7 bases, and 11 bases lay in between. The CDR3 consists of 13 residues. Germline CDR1 is SGHTA and CDR2 is FQGTGA.

V gene TRBV18 combines with J gene TRBJ2-1; 12 positions match TRBD2. The CDR3 totals 17 residues. V lost 5 bases, J lost 4 bases, and 9 bases stayed unmatched. Germline CDR1 KGHSH, CDR2 LQKENI. The CDR3 reads CASSSQLAGGPYNEQFF. Written as DNA, the CDR3 is TGTGCCAGCTCATCTCAACTAGCGGGGGGTCCATACAATGAGCAGTTCTTC.

CDR3 sequence: CASRYPGQGRGGYTF. As DNA, the CDR3 is TGCGCCAGCAGATATCCGGGACAGGGTAGGGGTGGCTACACCTTC. J is TRBJ1-2 and V is TRBV4-1; TRBD1 matches at 9 bases. V lost 6 bases, J lost 7 bases, and 12 bases stayed unmatched. Germline CDR1 is MGHRA and CDR2 is YSYEKL. This CDR3 comprises 15 residues.

J is TRBJ1-4 and V is TRBV30; 10 bases agree with TRBD1. Germline assignment: CDR1 GTSNPN and CDR2 SVGIG (reference sequence). This CDR3 is 13 amino acids long. With V trimmed by 4 bases and J by 6 bases, 2 bases remained unmatched. The CDR3 DNA reads as TGTGCCTGGACCGGGACAGGGGATGAAAAACTGTTTTTT. This gives the protein CAWTGTGDEKLFF.

This chain connects TRBV11-2 to TRBJ2-5, with D perhaps TRBD2 (6 bases). V dropped 5 bases and J dropped 4 bases, with 11 bases sitting between them. CDR3 length: 13 residues. CDR1 is SGHAT, CDR2 FQNNGV, per germline. CDR3 sequence: CASSGSRGETQYF. The DNA for the CDR3 is TGTGCCAGCAGCGGGTCGCGGGGAGAGACCCAGTACTTC.

V is TRBV4-1 and J is TRBJ2-7; 9 bases map to TRBD2. Germline assignment: CDR1 MGHRA and CDR2 YSYEKL. Trimming at V came to 0 bases and at J to 4 bases, leaving 22 bases not matched to a gene. This CDR3 contains 21 residues. CDR3 nucleotides: TGCGCCAGCAGCCAAGAGGCCGGACCTTCCGGGCTAGCGGGGCACCGATACGAGCAGTACTTC. Translating it yields CASSQEAGPSGLAGHRYEQYF.

The CDR3: CATSRVIYRPNTEAFF. The CDR3 nucleotides read TGTGCCACCAGCAGAGTGATATACCGGCCGAACACTGAAGCTTTCTTT. The chain is built from TRBV15 and TRBJ1-1; D call uncertain. In germline, CDR1 is LNHNV, CDR2 YYDKDF (reference sequence). V was pared by 1 base and J by 1 base, with 13 bases between. This CDR3 spans 16 amino acids.

The chain couples TRBV4-2 to TRBJ1-3; D is unclear. With 0 bases removed from V and 0 bases from J, the gap between germline ends came to 6 bases. The V gene's germline CDR1 is LGHNA and CDR2 YNFKEQ. The CDR3 spans 15 residues. CDR3 loop: CASSQDRISGNTIYF. Here the CDR3 DNA reads TGTGCCAGCAGCCAAGACAGAATCTCTGGAAACACCATATATTTT.

The CDR3 spells CASGSTSSTDTQYF. The DNA of the CDR3 is TGTGCCAGCGGCTCTACGTCAAGCACAGATACGCAGTATTTT. This chain joins TRBV7-3 and TRBJ2-3; the D is unclear. Germline lookup yields CDR1 SGHTA and CDR2 FQGTGA. This CDR3 has 14 amino acids. V was clipped by 8 bases and J by 0 bases, with 12 bases between them.

V usage is TRBV5-1 and J usage is TRBJ2-5; maybe TRBD2 (7 bases). Trimming took 0 bases from V and 4 from J, leaving 10 bases between them. Germline lookup yields CDR1 SGHRS and CDR2 YFSETQ. CDR3 length: 14 residues. CDR3 residues: CASSLEGGTETQYF. For the CDR3, the DNA is TGCGCCAGCAGCTTGGAGGGGGGGACAGAGACCCAGTACTTC.

This rearrangement joins TRBV13 to TRBJ2-1; D may be TRBD1 (5 bases). V lost 4 bases and J 5 bases, leaving 24 bases between the germline ends. CDR1 and CDR2 from the germline V gene are PRHDT and FYEKMQ (reference sequence). The CDR3 extends over 18 amino acids. The DNA of the CDR3 is TGTGCCAGCAGCTGGGCGTTAGAAGGGGCCTTGCACCACAATGAGCAGTTCTTC. Translation: CASSWALEGALHHNEQFF.

The rearrangement links TRBV27 to TRBJ2-7; 10 nucleotides line up with TRBD1. J gave up 2 bases and V 6 bases, and 10 bases lay outside the gene matches. In germline, CDR1 is MNHEY, CDR2 SMNVEV (reference sequence). This CDR3 region has 16 residues. In DNA, the CDR3 is TGTGCCAGCAGGGGACCGGGACAGGGGAACCCCTACGAGCAGTACTTC. Amino acid sequence: CASRGPGQGNPYEQYF.

The chain employs TRBV18 and TRBJ1-5, with 7 bases identical to TRBD1. Germline V gene lookup returns CDR1 KGHSH and CDR2 LQKENI. The CDR3 consists of 14 residues. Germline trimming cut 4 bases from V and 4 bases from J; bases unmatched to any gene: 4. CDR3 in DNA: TGTGCCAGCTCACAGGGGGCGCGAAATCAGCCCCAGCATTTT. It codes for CASSQGARNQPQHF.

This chain joins TRBV29-1 and TRBJ1-2; D is undetermined. The V and J ends lost 3 bases and 8 bases respectively, with 22 bases between them. This CDR3 comprises 15 residues. Germline CDR1 and CDR2: SQVTM and ANQGSEA. The CDR3 sequence: CSVEKSTLTSIGYTF. CDR3 nucleotides: TGCAGCGTTGAGAAGTCGACCCTTACCTCTATCGGCTACACCTTC.

The chain couples TRBV7-2 to TRBJ2-3; 9 nucleotides match TRBD2. The CDR3 loop spans 15 amino acids. J lost 3 bases, V lost 1 base, and 2 bases had no gene match. Germline CDR1 and CDR2: SGHTA and FQGNSA. The CDR3 nucleotides read TGTGCCAGCAGCTTAGTAGCGGGGGCGACAGATACGCAGTATTTT. It codes for CASSLVAGATDTQYF.

This clone was observed a few times. The rearrangement joins TRBV30 to TRBJ1-6; D unresolved. Germline values: CDR1 GTSNPN, CDR2 SVGIG (reference sequence). V was pared by 0 bases and J by 8 bases, with 11 bases between. The CDR3 consists of 14 residues. CDR3 loop: CAWSVSGVDSPLHF. DNA of the CDR3: TGTGCCTGGAGTGTCTCCGGGGTTGATTCACCCCTCCACTTT. The full variable domain, in which reference TRBV30 and TRBJ1-6 provide the parts outside the CDR3, is SQTIHQWPATLVQPVGSPLSLECTVEGTSNPNLYWYRQAAGRGLQLLFYSVGIGQISSEVPQNLSASRPQDRQFILSSKKLLLSDSGFYLCAWSVSGVDSPLHFGNGTRLTVT.

The V call is TRBV28, the J call TRBJ2-7, with 7 bases lining up with TRBD1. Germline values: CDR1 MDHEN, CDR2 SYDVKM. This CDR3 region has 15 residues. Trimming cost V 5 bases and J 2 bases; bases outside gene matches: 9. As DNA, the CDR3 is TGTGCCAGCAGTCGCCCAGGGGGTCCCCCCTACGAGCAGTACTTC. It translates to CASSRPGGPPYEQYF.

The chain carries TRBV30 and TRBJ1-4; TRBD1 matches 9 bases. The length of the CDR3 is 17 residues. CDR1 is GTSNPN and CDR2 is SVGIG in the germline V gene (reference sequence). With 0 bases clipped from V and 8 bases from J, the junction kept 13 bases outside the gene matches. This CDR3 is CAWSVGIGDRALEKLFF. CDR3 nucleotides: TGTGCCTGGAGTGTAGGAATTGGGGACAGGGCCCTGGAAAAACTGTTTTTT.

This clone was found once. V usage is TRBV29-1 and J usage is TRBJ2-5; unclear D gene. This CDR3 has 12 residues. Germline V lookup: CDR1 SQVTM, CDR2 ANQGSEA. The V and J ends lost 1 base and 3 bases respectively, with 6 bases between them. This CDR3 is CSVEGMEETQYF. The CDR3 region has the DNA TGCAGCGTTGAAGGTATGGAAGAGACCCAGTACTTC.

The chain joins TRBV19 to TRBJ1-5; possible D gene TRBD1, 6 bases. The CDR3 length is 16 residues. Germline V gives CDR1 LNHDA, CDR2 SQIVND (reference sequence). V lost 4 bases, J lost 3 bases, and 16 bases lay in between. CDR3 residues: CASSKPGTGFNQPQHF. In DNA, the CDR3 is TGTGCCAGTAGTAAACCTGGAACAGGGTTCAATCAGCCCCAGCATTTT.

CDR3 nucleotides: TGTGCCATCAGTGAGGGACAGAGCACAGATACGCAGTATTTT. Translation: CAISEGQSTDTQYF. V gene TRBV10-3 combines with J gene TRBJ2-3, with a possible D match to TRBD1 (6 bases). The germline V gene has CDR1 ENHRY and CDR2 SYGVKD. V gave up 2 bases and J gave up 0 bases, with 6 bases separating them. The CDR3 has 14 amino acids.